This entry describes one T cell receptor (beta chain). The antigen remains undetermined. TCRdb keeps only in-frame clones here, not all; method: immunoSEQ multiplex PCR. The data contain some 2.3 million clones, over 90% of them singletons. The CDR3 runs to 15 residues. The germline V gene has CDR1 SGHRS and CDR2 YFSETQ. J lost 7 bases, V lost 0 bases, and 7 bases had no gene match. The entry originates in a study of shared clonotypes between healthy human individuals. Study results and caveats: Sequencing depth was a factor that was expected to affect clonotype sharing among donors.

The sequenced sample consisted of naive CD4+ T cells from PBMCs. Subset specified: CD45RA+ positively selected. The clonotype comes from a man younger than 30 in good health. Some clones in this sample may be carry-over from other donors' samples. The V and J genes are TRBV5-1 and TRBJ1-5; TRBD1 matches 7 bases. The CDR3 DNA follows: TGCGCCAGCAGCTTGGTGGCAGGGGGTGGCCAGCCCCAGCATTTT. Translating it yields CASSLVAGGGQPQHF.